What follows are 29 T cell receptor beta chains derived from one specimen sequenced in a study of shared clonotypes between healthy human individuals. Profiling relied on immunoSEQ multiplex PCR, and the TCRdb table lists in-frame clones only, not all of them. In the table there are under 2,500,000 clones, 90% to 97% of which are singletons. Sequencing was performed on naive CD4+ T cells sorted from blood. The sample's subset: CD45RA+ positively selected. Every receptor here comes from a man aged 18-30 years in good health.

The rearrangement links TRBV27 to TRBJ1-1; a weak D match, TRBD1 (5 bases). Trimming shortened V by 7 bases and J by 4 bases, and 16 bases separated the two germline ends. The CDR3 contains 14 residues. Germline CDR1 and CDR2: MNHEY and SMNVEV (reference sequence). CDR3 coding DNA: TGTGCCAGCACACTATTCGGGGCGAGCACTGAAGCTTTCTTT. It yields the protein CASTLFGASTEAFF.

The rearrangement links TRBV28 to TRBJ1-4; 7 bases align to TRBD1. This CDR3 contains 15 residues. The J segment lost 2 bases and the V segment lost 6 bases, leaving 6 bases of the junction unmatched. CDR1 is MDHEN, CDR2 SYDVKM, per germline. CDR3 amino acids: CASSRLQGTNEKLFF. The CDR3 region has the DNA TGTGCCAGCAGCCGTCTACAGGGGACTAATGAAAAACTGTTTTTT.

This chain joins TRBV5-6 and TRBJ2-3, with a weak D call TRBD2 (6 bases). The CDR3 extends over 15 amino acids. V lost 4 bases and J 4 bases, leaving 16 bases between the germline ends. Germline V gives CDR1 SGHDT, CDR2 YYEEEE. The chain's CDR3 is CASSIGSYSPDTQYF. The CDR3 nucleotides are TGTGCCAGCAGCATCGGGAGTTATAGTCCAGATACGCAGTATTTT.

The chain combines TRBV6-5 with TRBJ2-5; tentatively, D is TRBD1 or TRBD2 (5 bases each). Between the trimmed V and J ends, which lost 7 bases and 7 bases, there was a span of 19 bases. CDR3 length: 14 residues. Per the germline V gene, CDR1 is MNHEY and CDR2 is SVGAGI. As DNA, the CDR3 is TGTGCCAGCACTCCGGGACCTCTAACGGGGACCCAGTACTTC. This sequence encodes CASTPGPLTGTQYF.

The CDR3 spells CASSRNSQPQHF. The CDR3 DNA reads as TGTGCCAGCAGTCGTAACAGTCAGCCCCAGCATTTT. The rearrangement joins TRBV6-5 to TRBJ1-5; no firm D call. The CDR3 spans 12 residues. CDR1 and CDR2 from the germline V gene are MNHEY and SVGAGI. Trimming cost V 5 bases and J 6 bases, with 8 bases left between them.

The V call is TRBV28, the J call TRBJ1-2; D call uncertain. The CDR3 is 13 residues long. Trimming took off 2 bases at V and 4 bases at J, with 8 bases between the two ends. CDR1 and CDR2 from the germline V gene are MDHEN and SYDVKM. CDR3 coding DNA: TGTGCCAGCAGTTTAGGTCATGGCTATGGCTACACCTTC. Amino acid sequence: CASSLGHGYGYTF.

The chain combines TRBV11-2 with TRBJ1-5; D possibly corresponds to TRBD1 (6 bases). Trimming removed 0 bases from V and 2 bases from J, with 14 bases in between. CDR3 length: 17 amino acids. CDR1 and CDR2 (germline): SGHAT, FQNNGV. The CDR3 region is CASSLDLGAGGNQPQHF. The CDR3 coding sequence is TGTGCCAGCAGCTTAGATTTGGGGGCAGGGGGCAATCAGCCCCAGCATTTT.

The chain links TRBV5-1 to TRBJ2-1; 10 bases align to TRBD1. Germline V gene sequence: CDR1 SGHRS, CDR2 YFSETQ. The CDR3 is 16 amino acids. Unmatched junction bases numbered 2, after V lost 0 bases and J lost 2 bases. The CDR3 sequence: CASSLGTGGTYNEQFF. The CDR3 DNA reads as TGCGCCAGCAGCTTGGGGACAGGGGGAACCTACAATGAGCAGTTCTTC.

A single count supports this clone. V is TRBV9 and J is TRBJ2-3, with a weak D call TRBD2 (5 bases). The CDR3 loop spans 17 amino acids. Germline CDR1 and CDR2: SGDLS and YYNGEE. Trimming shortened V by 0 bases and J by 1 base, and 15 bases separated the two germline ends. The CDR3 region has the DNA TGTGCCAGCAGCGTAGCTTTACTAGAGAAAGGCACAGATACGCAGTATTTT. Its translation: CASSVALLEKGTDTQYF.

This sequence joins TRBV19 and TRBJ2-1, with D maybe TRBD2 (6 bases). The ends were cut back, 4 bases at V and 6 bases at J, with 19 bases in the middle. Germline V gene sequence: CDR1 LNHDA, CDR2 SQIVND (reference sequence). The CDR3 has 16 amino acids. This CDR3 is CASSTGVLAVSNEQFF. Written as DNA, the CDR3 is TGTGCCAGTAGTACAGGAGTACTAGCAGTTTCCAATGAGCAGTTCTTC.

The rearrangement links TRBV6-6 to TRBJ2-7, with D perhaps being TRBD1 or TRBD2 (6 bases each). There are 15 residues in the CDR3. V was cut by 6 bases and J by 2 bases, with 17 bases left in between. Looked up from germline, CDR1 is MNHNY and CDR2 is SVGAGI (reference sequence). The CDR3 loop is CASSSGAGTAYEQYF. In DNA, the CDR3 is TGTGCCAGCAGCTCGGGGGCGGGCACCGCCTACGAGCAGTACTTC.

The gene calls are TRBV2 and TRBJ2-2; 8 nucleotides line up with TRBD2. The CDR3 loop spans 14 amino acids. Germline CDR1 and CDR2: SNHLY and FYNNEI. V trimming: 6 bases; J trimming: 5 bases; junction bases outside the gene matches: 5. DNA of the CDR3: TGTGCCAGCAGCACCGGGACTAGGACCGGGGAGCTGTTTTTT. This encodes CASSTGTRTGELFF.

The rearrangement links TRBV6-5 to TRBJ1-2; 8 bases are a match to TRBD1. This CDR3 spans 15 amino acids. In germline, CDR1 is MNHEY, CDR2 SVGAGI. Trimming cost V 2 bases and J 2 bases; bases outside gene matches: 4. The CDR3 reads CASSYPDRGNYGYTF. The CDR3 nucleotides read TGTGCCAGCAGTTACCCCGACAGGGGAAACTATGGCTACACCTTC.

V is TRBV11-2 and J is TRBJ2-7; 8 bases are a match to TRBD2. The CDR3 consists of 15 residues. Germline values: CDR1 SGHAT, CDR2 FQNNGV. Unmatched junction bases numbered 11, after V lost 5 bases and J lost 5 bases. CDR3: CASSVAGTRKDEQYF. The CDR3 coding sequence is TGTGCCAGCAGCGTCGCCGGGACTAGAAAGGACGAGCAGTACTTC.

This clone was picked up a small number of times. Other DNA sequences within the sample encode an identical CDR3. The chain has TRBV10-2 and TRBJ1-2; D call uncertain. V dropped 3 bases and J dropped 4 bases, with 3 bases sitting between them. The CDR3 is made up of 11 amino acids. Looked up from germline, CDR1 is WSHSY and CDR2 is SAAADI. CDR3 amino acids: CASSDSYGYTF. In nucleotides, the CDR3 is TGCGCCAGCAGTGACAGCTATGGCTACACCTTC.

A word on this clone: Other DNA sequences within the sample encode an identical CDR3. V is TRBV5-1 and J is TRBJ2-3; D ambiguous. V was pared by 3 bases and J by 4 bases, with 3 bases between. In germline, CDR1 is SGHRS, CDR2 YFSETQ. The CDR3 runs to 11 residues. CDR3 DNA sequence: TGCGCCAGCAGCTCCTCAGATACGCAGTATTTT. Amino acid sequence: CASSSSDTQYF.

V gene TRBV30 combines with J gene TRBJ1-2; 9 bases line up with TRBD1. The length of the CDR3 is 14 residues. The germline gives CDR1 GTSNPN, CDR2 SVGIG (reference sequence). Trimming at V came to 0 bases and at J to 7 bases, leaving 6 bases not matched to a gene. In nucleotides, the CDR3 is TGTGCCTGGAGTGTACAACAGGGGGCAGGTGGCTACACCTTC. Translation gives CAWSVQQGAGGYTF.

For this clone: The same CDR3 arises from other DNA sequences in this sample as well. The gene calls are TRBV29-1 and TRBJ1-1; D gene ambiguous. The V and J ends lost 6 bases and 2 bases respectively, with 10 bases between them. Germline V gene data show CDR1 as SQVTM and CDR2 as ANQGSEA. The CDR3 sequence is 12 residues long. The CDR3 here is CSVRLGNTEAFF. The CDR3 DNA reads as TGCAGCGTCAGATTGGGAAACACTGAAGCTTTCTTT.

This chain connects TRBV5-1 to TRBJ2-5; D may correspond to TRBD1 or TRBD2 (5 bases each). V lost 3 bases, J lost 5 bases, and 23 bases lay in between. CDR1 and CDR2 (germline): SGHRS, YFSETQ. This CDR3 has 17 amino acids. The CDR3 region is CASSWGMGVGRVETQYF. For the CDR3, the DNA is TGCGCCAGCAGCTGGGGTATGGGGGTCGGCAGGGTTGAGACCCAGTACTTC.

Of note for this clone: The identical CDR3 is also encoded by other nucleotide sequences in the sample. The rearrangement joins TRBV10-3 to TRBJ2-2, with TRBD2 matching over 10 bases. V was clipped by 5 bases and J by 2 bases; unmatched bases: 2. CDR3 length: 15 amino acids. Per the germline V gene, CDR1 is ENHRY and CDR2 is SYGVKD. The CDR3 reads CAISRTSGNTGELFF. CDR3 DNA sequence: TGTGCCATCAGTAGGACTAGCGGTAACACCGGGGAGCTGTTTTTT.

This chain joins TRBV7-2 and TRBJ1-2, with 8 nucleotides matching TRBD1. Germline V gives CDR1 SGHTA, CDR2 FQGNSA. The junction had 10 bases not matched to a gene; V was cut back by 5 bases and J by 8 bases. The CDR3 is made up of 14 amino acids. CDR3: CASSTRTGRSGYTF. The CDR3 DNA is TGTGCCAGCAGCACAAGGACAGGGCGGAGCGGCTACACCTTC.

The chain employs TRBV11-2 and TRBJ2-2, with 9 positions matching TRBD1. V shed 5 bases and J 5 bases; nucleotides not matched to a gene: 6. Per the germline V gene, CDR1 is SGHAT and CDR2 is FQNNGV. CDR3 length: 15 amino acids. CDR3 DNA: TGTGCCAGCAGCATGACAGGGGGATCGACCGGGGAGCTGTTTTTT. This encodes CASSMTGGSTGELFF.

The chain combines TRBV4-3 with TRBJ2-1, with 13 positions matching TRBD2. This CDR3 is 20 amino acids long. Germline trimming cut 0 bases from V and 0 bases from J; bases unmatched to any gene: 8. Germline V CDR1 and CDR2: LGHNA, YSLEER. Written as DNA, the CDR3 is TGCGCCAGCAGCCAAGATTTTGGACTAGCGGGAGCCCTCTCCTACAATGAGCAGTTCTTC. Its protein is CASSQDFGLAGALSYNEQFF.

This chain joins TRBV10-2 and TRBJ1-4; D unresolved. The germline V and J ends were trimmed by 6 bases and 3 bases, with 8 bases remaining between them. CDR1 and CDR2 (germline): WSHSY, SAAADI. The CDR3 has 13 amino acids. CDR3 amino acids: CASRGFPNEKLFF. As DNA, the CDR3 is TGCGCCAGCAGGGGGTTTCCTAATGAAAAACTGTTTTTT.

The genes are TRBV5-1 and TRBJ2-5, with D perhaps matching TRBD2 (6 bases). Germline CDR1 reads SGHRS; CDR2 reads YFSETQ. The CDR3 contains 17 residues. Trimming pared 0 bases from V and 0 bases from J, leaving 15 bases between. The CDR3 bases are TGCGCCAGCAGCTTGGGGAGGGATTTCTTGTACCAAGAGACCCAGTACTTC. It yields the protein CASSLGRDFLYQETQYF.

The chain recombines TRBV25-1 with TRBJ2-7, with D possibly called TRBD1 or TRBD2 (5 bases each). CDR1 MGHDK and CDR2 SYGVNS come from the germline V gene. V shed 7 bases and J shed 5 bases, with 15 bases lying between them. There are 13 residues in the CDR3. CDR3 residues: CASKRDGPNEQYF. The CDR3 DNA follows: TGTGCCAGCAAGAGGGACGGGCCGAACGAGCAGTACTTC.

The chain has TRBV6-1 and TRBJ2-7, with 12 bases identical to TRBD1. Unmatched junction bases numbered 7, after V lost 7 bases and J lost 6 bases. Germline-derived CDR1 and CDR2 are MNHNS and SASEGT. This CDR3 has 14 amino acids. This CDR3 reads CASTSWDRGREQYF. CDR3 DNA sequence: TGTGCCAGCACCTCGTGGGACAGGGGGCGCGAGCAGTACTTC.

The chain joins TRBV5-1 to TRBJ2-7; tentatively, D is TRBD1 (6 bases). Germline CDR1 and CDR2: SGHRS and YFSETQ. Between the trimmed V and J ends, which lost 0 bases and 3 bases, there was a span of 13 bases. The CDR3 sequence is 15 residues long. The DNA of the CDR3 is TGCGCCAGCAGCTTGGGTCAGGGGATTCTCTACGAGCAGTACTTC. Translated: CASSLGQGILYEQYF. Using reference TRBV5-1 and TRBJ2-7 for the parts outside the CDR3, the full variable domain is KAGVTQTPRYLIKTRGQQVTLSCSPISGHRSVSWYQQTPGQGLQFLFEYFSETQRNKGNFPGRFSGRQFSNSRSEMNVSTLELGDSALYLCASSLGQGILYEQYFGPGTRLTVT.

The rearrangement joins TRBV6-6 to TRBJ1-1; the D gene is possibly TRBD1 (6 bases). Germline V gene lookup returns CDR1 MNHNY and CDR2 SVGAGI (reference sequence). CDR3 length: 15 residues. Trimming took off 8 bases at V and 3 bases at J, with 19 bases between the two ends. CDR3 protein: CASSSRGGGDTEAFF. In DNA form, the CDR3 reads TGTGCCAGCTCTAGCCGGGGGGGCGGCGACACTGAAGCTTTCTTT.